This TCR beta chain was profiled in a study of T cells in Graves' hyperthyroidism and ophthalmopathy. Germline V lookup: CDR1 MGHDK, CDR2 SYGVNS. The CDR3 contains 13 residues. V gave up 4 bases and J gave up 4 bases, with 8 bases separating them. Amplification of TCR beta CDR3 regions was performed using RNA transcripts as template. Carried out on the TCR CDR3, a first-round RT-PCR used the HTBI primer set. TCRdb independently ran MiXCR on the multiplex PCR reads; one entry per CDR3 protein. Here the sample spans around 620,000 distinct CDR3 sequences, more than 45% being singletons. This clonotype was observed many times.

This clonotype originated in an adult woman with Graves' disease, either hyperthyroidism or ophthalmopathy (not recorded which). The chain recombines TRBV25-1 with TRBJ2-1, with D perhaps TRBD1 (6 bases). The sample consisted of peripheral blood or thyroid tissue (not recorded which). CDR3 DNA: TGTGCCAGCAGTGGGACAGTATACAATGAGCAGTTCTTC. Translated, it gives CASSGTVYNEQFF.